This TCR beta chain is drawn from a study of T cell responses to AZD1222 COVID-19 vaccine. Study-level results: After the peak T cell response, and only then, were repertoires sampled. Spike-wide vaccine-associated CD4 TCRs dominated at 160-218 and 743-854. Clonal diversity may have been underestimated, and the donors were mostly white British, with more females than males. At baseline, seropositivity was found in only six AZD1222 recipients.

Worth noting for this clone: Its target is unknown.

The V gene's germline CDR1 is MGHRA and CDR2 YSYEKL. The V gene end was trimmed by 0 bases and the J gene end by 5 bases; junction bases not matched to a gene: 4. This CDR3 contains 15 residues. Produced via immunoSEQ multiplex PCR; TCRdb's table is partial and in-frame only. The table has 160,000 or so clones, about 90% seen once. The genes are TRBV4-1 and TRBJ2-1; 7 nucleotides match TRBD1. The sequences come from peripheral blood, collected 28 days after the second dose of the MenACWY control vaccine. The TCR originated in an adult who received the MenACWY meningococcal vaccine as a control. In DNA, the CDR3 is TGCGCCAGCAGCCAAGATCTAGGACAGGACAATGAGCAGTTCTTC. This gives the protein CASSQDLGQDNEQFF.